This T cell receptor (beta chain) originates from a study of cytomegalovirus exposure and HLA in healthy donors. Study-wide context: Just over 80% of 398 genotyped donors fell in the Caucasian-associated ancestry cluster. Study conclusions and caveats: Reports indicate that TCR beta sequences accurately predicted the HLA-A and HLA-B alleles of most subjects. Despite most TCR sequences being rare, some public TCRs occurred in many donors.

Germline values: CDR1 SGHTS, CDR2 YDEGEE. The V gene end was trimmed by 4 bases and the J gene end by 4 bases; junction bases not matched to a gene: 10. The CDR3 contains 16 residues. This clone came up a few times. Its specificity is unknown. The PCR ran on 60 Vbeta and 13 Jbeta primers. Assay used: immunoSEQ multiplex PCR; TCRdb lists only in-frame clones, some missing. The sample includes under 200,000 clones, approximately 84% of them seen just once. The TCR comes from a woman aged 45-59 years in good health and CMV-seropositive. Sequenced: PBMCs. The chain links TRBV5-8 to TRBJ1-4, with 7 bases fitting TRBD1. CDR3 nucleotides: TGTGCCAGCAGCGGCGCCAGGGGGGCTAATAATGAAAAACTGTTTTTT. Residues: CASSGARGANNEKLFF.